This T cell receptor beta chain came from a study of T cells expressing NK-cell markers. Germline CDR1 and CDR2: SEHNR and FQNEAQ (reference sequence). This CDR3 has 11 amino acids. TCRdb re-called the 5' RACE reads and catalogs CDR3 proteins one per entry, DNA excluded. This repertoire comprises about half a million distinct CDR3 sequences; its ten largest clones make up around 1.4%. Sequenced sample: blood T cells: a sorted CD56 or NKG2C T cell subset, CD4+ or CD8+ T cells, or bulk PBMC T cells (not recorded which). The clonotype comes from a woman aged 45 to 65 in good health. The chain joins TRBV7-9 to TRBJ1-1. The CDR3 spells CASNEVIRAFF.